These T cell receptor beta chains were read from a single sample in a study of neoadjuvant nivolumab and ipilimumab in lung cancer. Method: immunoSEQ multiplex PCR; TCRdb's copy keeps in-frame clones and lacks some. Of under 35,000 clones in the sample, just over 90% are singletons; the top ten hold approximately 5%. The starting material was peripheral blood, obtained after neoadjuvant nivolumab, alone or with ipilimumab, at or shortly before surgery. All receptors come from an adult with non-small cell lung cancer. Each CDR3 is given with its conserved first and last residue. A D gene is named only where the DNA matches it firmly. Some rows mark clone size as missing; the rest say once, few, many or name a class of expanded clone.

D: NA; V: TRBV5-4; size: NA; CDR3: CASSGLYTDTQYF
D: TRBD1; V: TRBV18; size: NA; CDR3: CASSPTGTGVPHTDTQYF
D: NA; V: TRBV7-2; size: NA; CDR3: CASSLVQGNTF
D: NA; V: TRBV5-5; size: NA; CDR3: CASSLGGPAGYGYTF
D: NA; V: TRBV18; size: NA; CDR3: CASSSPQGVDTDTQYF
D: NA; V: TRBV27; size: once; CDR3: CASSLLTGGGPHEQYF
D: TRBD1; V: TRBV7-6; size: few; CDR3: CASSFRGGRTEQFF
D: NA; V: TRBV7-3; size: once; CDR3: CASSLGLSSGANVLTF
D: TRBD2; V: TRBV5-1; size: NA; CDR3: CASSPTTSGGNNEQFF
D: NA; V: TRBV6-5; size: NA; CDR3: CASSYEGKGSQYF
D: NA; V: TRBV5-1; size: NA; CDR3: CASRKNAGDNLQETQYF
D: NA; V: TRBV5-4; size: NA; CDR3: CASSFGRMLTEAFF
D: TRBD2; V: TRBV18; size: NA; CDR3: CASSLPGGVEYF
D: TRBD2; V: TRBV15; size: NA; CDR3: CATKGTSGDYNEQFF
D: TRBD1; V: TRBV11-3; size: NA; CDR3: CASSIGTGFFYEQYF
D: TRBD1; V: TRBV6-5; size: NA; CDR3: CASSYSGTAFNSPLHF
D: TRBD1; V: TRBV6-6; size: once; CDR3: CASNDRGSTDTQYF
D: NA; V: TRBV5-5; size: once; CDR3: CASSLGARGETQYF
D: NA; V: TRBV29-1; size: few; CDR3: CSVVGSNIGGYTF
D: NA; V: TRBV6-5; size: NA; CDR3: CASSYDSSYNEQFF